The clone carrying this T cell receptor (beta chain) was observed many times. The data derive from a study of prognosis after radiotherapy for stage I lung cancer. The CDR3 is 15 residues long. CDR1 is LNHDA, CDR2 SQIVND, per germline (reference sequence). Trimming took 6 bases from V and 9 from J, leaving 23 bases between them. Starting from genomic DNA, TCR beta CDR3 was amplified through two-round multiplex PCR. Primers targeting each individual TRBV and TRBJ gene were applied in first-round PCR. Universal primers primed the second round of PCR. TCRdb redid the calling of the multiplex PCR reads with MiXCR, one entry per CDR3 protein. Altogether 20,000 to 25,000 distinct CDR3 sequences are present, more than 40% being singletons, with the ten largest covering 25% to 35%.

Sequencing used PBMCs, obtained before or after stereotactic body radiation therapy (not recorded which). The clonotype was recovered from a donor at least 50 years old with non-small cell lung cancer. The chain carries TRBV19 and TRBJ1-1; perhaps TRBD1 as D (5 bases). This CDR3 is CASSVRDGLQVKAFF. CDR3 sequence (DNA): TGTGCCAGTAGCGTCCGGGACGGCCTTCAAGTTAAAGCTTTCTTT.